This T cell receptor (beta chain) came from a study of OX40 agonist ivuxolimab in advanced cancers. Germline CDR1 is MNHNY and CDR2 is SVGAGI (reference sequence). Between the trimmed V and J ends, which lost 6 bases and 4 bases, there was a span of 13 bases. The CDR3 sequence is 14 residues long. Some clones are missing from TCRdb's copy, which holds only in-frame ones; the method was immunoSEQ multiplex PCR. Among over 90,000 clones listed, roughly nine tenths were seen once. The source of this sequence is an adult with an advanced solid tumor such as melanoma, head and neck, liver or kidney cancer. V is TRBV6-6 and J is TRBJ2-1; the D gene is possibly TRBD2 (5 bases). The sequencing here drew on CD4+ or CD8+ T cells sorted from blood, taken in a trial of the OX40 agonist ivuxolimab. This CDR3 is CASSPGLSYNEQFF. The CDR3 nucleotides are TGTGCCAGCAGCCCCGGACTGTCGTACAATGAGCAGTTCTTC.